This T cell receptor (beta chain) derives from a study of blood T cells in healthy people across ages. V lost 5 bases to trimming and J lost 1 base; unmatched junction nucleotides: 5. The germline V gene has CDR1 SGHTA and CDR2 FQGNSA. The CDR3 covers 17 residues. Through a sample-barcoded 5' primer and a J-beta primer mix, a second PCR was run for roughly 6 to 11 cycles. Using its own MiXCR run on the 5' RACE reads, TCRdb lists one record per CDR3 protein. The sample shows 870,000 or so distinct CDR3 sequences, about 28% of them seen only once. This clonotype was seen more than once but under ten times.

The origin of this receptor is a woman aged 80 or over in good health. Sequences were obtained from blood. The chain is built from TRBV7-2 and TRBJ2-1; 13 bases match TRBD2. The CDR3: CASSQPGLAGSYNEQFF. The CDR3 DNA follows: TGTGCCAGCAGCCAACCGGGACTAGCGGGGTCCTACAATGAGCAGTTCTTC.